The 18 T cell receptor beta chains in this list originate from one sample, sequenced in a study of technical replicates of blood from several donors. Profiled with immunoSEQ multiplex PCR; TCRdb holds only in-frame clones, not every one. This table has some 83,000 clones, just under 95% appearing once. The sequencing input was T cells isolated from PBMCs. These receptors originate from a human donor in good health.

The CDR3 coding sequence is TGTGCCAGTAGTATAAGTTTCGGACAGGGGAGGCAGCCCCAGCATTTT. Encoded protein: CASSISFGQGRQPQHF. The gene calls are TRBV19 and TRBJ1-5, with 9 positions matching TRBD1. The length of the CDR3 is 16 residues. Germline V gene lookup returns CDR1 LNHDA and CDR2 SQIVND (reference sequence). V lost 2 bases, J lost 7 bases, and 9 bases stayed unmatched.

The chain joins TRBV2 to TRBJ2-7; TRBD2 agrees at 14 bases. V was clipped by 6 bases and J by 7 bases; unmatched bases: 8. Germline V gene data show CDR1 as SNHLY and CDR2 as FYNNEI. The CDR3 is 15 residues long. In DNA form, the CDR3 reads TGTGCCAGCAGGGCGGGACTAGCGGGAGTAAGGGAGCAGTACTTC. Protein: CASRAGLAGVREQYF.

V and J are TRBV2 and TRBJ2-2, with unresolved D. Trimming took 7 bases from V and 3 from J, leaving 6 bases between them. From germline, CDR1 is SNHLY and CDR2 FYNNEI. The CDR3 is made up of 12 amino acids. CDR3 amino acids: CASTTDTGELFF. The DNA for the CDR3 is TGTGCCAGCACCACGGACACCGGGGAGCTGTTTTTT.

The genes are TRBV19 and TRBJ2-1, with D unclear. The V gene lost 5 bases and the J gene lost 8 bases, with 19 bases spanning the gap. From germline, CDR1 is LNHDA and CDR2 SQIVND (reference sequence). The CDR3 extends over 15 amino acids. In nucleotides, the CDR3 is TGTGCCAGTAGTCTAATGGAGACCGTGTTCCATGAGCAGTTCTTC. Its protein is CASSLMETVFHEQFF.

CDR3 in amino acids: CAISVDTTPTDTQYF. DNA of the CDR3: TGTGCCATCAGTGTTGACACCACTCCCACAGATACGCAGTATTTT. The chain couples TRBV10-3 to TRBJ2-3; D gene ambiguous. Per germline, CDR1 ENHRY and CDR2 SYGVKD. The CDR3 consists of 15 residues. The germline V and J ends were trimmed by 4 bases and 2 bases, with 13 bases remaining between them.

This chain links TRBV10-3 with TRBJ1-1; possibly TRBD1 for D (5 bases). CDR1 is ENHRY and CDR2 is SYGVKD in the germline V gene. The CDR3 contains 12 residues. V lost 6 bases and J lost 2, with 7 bases in between. The CDR3 DNA sequence: TGTGCCATCAGAGACAGAAACACTGAAGCTTTCTTT. This codes for CAIRDRNTEAFF.

The CDR3 sequence: CASSSGTEWEQFF. The CDR3 DNA reads as TGTGCCAGCAGTTCCGGGACAGAATGGGAGCAGTTCTTC. This chain joins TRBV28 and TRBJ2-1; TRBD1 aligns across 7 bases. V was pared by 4 bases and J by 10 bases, with 7 bases of the junction left unmatched. The CDR3 is made up of 13 amino acids. The germline V gene has CDR1 MDHEN and CDR2 SYDVKM. The full variable domain, its missing parts supplied by reference TRBV28 and TRBJ2-1, is DVKVTQSSRYLVKRTGEKVFLECVQDMDHENMFWYRQDPGLGLRLIYFSYDVKMKEKGDIPEGYSVSREKKERFSLILESASTNQTSMYLCASSSGTEWEQFFGPGTRLTVL.

The rearrangement links TRBV6-5 to TRBJ2-5; maybe TRBD2 (6 bases). The CDR3 has 14 amino acids. The V and J ends lost 6 bases and 5 bases respectively, with 16 bases between them. CDR1 is MNHEY, CDR2 SVGAGI, per germline. The CDR3 loop is CASRPAGKRETQYF. The DNA of the CDR3 is TGTGCCAGCAGACCCGCGGGGAAGAGGGAGACCCAGTACTTC.

The genes are TRBV6-7 and TRBJ1-2; 10 nucleotides align to TRBD1. TRBV6-7 is labeled an ORF, and its function is uncertain. J gave up 10 bases and V 4 bases, and 6 bases lay outside the gene matches. This CDR3 has 13 residues. The CDR3 protein is CASSWDRGPAYTF. The DNA for the CDR3 is TGTGCCAGCAGTTGGGACAGGGGACCCGCCTACACCTTC.

The gene calls are TRBV2 and TRBJ1-2, with 8 positions matching TRBD1. V trimming: 5 bases; J trimming: 8 bases; junction bases outside the gene matches: 13. CDR3 length equals 15 residues. Per the germline V gene, CDR1 is SNHLY and CDR2 is FYNNEI. This chain's CDR3 is CASSPPGTGFKGYTF. The DNA of the CDR3 is TGTGCCAGCAGTCCCCCCGGGACAGGCTTTAAGGGCTACACCTTC. Variable domain in full (rest from reference TRBV2 and TRBJ1-2): EPEVTQTPSHQVTQMGQEVILRCVPISNHLYFYWYRQILGQKVEFLVSFYNNEISEKSEIFDDQFSVERPDGSNFTLKIRSTKLEDSAMYFCASSPPGTGFKGYTFGSGTRLTVV.

The chain combines TRBV10-3 with TRBJ2-1; possible D gene TRBD2, 6 bases. V lost 2 bases and J lost 9, with 14 bases in between. CDR1 and CDR2 (germline): ENHRY, SYGVKD. This CDR3 comprises 14 residues. The CDR3 spells CAISEGRESSEQFF. CDR3 in DNA: TGTGCCATCAGTGAGGGCCGGGAGAGTAGTGAGCAGTTCTTC.

The chain combines TRBV6-5 with TRBJ2-1, with 7 bases that match TRBD1. J gave up 0 bases and V 7 bases, and 0 bases lay outside the gene matches. The CDR3 extends over 13 amino acids. Germline V lookup: CDR1 MNHEY, CDR2 SVGAGI. CDR3 in DNA: TGTGCCAGCACAGGGGGCTCCTACAATGAGCAGTTCTTC. Protein sequence: CASTGGSYNEQFF.

The chain carries TRBV4-1 and TRBJ1-5; D is possibly TRBD1 (6 bases). The CDR3 runs to 16 residues. Trimming took 1 base from V and 2 from J, leaving 12 bases between them. Germline-derived CDR1 and CDR2 are MGHRA and YSYEKL. In DNA, the CDR3 is TGCGCCAGCAGCCAAGCGATGGGGGCTCGCAATCAGCCCCAGCATTTT. Its translation is CASSQAMGARNQPQHF.

J is TRBJ2-7 and V is TRBV2; tentatively, D is TRBD1 (6 bases). Germline CDR1 and CDR2: SNHLY and FYNNEI. This CDR3 has 16 residues. Trimming took 8 bases from V and 4 from J, leaving 24 bases between them. The CDR3 spells CASGKANREEEYEQYF. CDR3 coding DNA: TGTGCCAGCGGGAAAGCGAACAGGGAAGAGGAATACGAGCAGTACTTC.

The V and J genes are TRBV4-3 and TRBJ2-2, with 14 bases identical to TRBD2. V lost 4 bases, J lost 6 bases, and 13 bases stayed unmatched. This CDR3 spans 19 amino acids. Germline V gene sequence: CDR1 LGHNA, CDR2 YSLEER. CDR3 nucleotides: TGCGCCAGCAGCCCACCGGGACTAGCGGGAGCTGTCTATCCCGGGGAGCTGTTTTTT. Its translation is CASSPPGLAGAVYPGELFF.

This rearrangement joins TRBV10-2 to TRBJ1-4; D uncertain. Trimming removed 0 bases at V and 5 bases at J, with 4 bases between. CDR3 size: 13 residues. Per germline, CDR1 WSHSY and CDR2 SAAADI. The CDR3 protein is CASSESRNEKLFF. CDR3 in DNA: TGCGCCAGCAGTGAGTCCAGAAATGAAAAACTGTTTTTT.

The chain combines TRBV7-9 with TRBJ2-1; D perhaps matches TRBD2 (6 bases). The CDR3 consists of 16 residues. The V end was cut by 5 bases, the J end by 5 bases, with 19 bases between. Germline CDR1 and CDR2: SEHNR and FQNEAQ (reference sequence). In nucleotides, the CDR3 is TGTGCCAGCAGCGCACTGACTAGTGGGCTGCACAATGAGCAGTTCTTC. Translated: CASSALTSGLHNEQFF. Full variable domain (remainder filled in from reference TRBV7-9 and TRBJ2-1): DTGVSQNPRHKITKRGQNVTFRCDPISEHNRLYWYRQTLGQGPEFLTYFQNEAQLEKSRLLSDRFSAERPKGSFSTLEIQRTEQGDSAMYLCASSALTSGLHNEQFFGPGTRLTVL.

The chain recombines TRBV7-8 with TRBJ2-5; D call uncertain. V dropped 2 bases and J dropped 3 bases, with 7 bases sitting between them. The germline V gene encodes CDR1 SGHVS and CDR2 FQNEAQ. There are 13 residues in the CDR3. CDR3 DNA: TGTGCCAGCAGCTTAAACGGAGAAGAGACCCAGTACTTC. Protein: CASSLNGEETQYF.